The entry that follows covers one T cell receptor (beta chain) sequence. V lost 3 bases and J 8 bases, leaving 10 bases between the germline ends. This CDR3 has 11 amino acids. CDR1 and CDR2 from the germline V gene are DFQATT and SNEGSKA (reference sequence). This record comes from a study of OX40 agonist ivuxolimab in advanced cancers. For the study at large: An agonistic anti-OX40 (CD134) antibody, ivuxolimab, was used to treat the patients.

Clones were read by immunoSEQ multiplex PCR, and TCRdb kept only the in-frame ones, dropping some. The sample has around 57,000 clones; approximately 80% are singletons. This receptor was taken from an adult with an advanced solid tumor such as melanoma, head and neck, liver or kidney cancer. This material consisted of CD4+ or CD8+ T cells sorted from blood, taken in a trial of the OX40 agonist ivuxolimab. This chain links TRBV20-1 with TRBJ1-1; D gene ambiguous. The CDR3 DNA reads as TGCAGTGCTAGTCCTTTGAAGGAAGCTTTCTTT. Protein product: CSASPLKEAFF.